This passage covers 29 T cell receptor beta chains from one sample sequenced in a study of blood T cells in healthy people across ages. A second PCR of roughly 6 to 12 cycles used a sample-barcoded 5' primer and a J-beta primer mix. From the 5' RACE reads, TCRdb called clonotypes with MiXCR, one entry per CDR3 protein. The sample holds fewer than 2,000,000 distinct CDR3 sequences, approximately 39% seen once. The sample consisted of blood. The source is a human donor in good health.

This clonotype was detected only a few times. The CDR3 coding sequence is TGTGCCACCAGTGACGCAGGGCGACTCGGACTCTATGGCTACACCTTC. Protein: CATSDAGRLGLYGYTF. This rearrangement joins TRBV24-1 to TRBJ1-2, with D maybe TRBD1 (5 bases). Looked up from germline, CDR1 is KGHDR and CDR2 is SFDVKD. The CDR3 has 16 amino acids. V lost 4 bases, J lost 4 bases, and 18 bases lay in between.

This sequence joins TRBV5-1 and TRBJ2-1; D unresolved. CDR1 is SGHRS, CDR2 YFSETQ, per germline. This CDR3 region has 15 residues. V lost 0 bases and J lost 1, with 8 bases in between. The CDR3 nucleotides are TGCGCCAGCAGCTTGGCAGAGGCTTCCTACAATGAGCAGTTCTTC. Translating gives CASSLAEASYNEQFF.

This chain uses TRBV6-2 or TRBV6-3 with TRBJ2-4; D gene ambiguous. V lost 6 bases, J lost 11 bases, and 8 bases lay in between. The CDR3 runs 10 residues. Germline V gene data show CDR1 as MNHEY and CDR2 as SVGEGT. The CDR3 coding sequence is TGTGCCAGCAGCCAAGGATTTCAGTACTTC. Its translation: CASSQGFQYF.

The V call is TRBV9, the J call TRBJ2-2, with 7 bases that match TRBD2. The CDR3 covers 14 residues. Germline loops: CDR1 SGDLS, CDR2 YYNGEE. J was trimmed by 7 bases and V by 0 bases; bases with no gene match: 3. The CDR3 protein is CASSVETSSGELFF. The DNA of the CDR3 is TGTGCCAGCAGCGTAGAGACTAGCAGCGGGGAGCTGTTTTTT.

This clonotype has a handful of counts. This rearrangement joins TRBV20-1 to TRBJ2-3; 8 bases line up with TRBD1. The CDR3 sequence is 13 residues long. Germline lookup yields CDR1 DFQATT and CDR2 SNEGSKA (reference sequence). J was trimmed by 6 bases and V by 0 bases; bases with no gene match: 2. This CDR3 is CSARETGVDTQYF. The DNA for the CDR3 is TGCAGTGCTAGAGAGACAGGGGTGGATACGCAGTATTTT.

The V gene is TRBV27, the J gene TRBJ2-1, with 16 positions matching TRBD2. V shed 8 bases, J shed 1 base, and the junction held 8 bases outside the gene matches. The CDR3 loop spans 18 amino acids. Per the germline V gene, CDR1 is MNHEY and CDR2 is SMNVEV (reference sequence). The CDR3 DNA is TGTGCCAGCTCACTCGGGACTAGCGGGGGGGAGTCCTACAATGAGCAGTTCTTC. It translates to CASSLGTSGGESYNEQFF.

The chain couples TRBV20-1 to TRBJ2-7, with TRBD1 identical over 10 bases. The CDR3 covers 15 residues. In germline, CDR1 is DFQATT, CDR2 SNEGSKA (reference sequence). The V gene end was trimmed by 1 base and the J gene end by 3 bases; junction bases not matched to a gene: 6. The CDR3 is CSARGRRTGGYEQYF. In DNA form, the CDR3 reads TGCAGTGCTAGAGGCCGGAGGACAGGGGGCTACGAGCAGTACTTC.

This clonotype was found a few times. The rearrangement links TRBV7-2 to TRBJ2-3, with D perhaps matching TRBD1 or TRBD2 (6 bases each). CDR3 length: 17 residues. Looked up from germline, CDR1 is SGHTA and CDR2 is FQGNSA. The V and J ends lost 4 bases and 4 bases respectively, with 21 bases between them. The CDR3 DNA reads TGTGCCAGCAGCTATATAGGGGGGTTACAGGGAGCAGATACGCAGTATTTT. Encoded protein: CASSYIGGLQGADTQYF.

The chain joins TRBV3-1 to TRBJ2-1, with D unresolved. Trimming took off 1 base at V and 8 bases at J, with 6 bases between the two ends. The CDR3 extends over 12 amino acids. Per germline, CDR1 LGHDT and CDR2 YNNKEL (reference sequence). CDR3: CASSQGSDEQFF. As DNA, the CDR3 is TGTGCCAGCAGCCAAGGGTCCGATGAGCAGTTCTTC.

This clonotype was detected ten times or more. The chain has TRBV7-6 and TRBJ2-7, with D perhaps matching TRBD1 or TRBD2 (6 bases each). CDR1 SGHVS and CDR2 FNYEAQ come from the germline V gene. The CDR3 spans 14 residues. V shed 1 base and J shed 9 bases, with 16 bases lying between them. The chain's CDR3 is CASSLDSQGLGQYF. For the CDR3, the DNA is TGTGCCAGCAGCTTAGACTCACAGGGACTTGGGCAGTACTTC.

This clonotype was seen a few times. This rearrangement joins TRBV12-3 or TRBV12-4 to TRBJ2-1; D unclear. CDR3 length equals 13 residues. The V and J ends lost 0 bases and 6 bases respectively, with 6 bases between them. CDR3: CASSLASANEQFF. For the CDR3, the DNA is TGTGCCAGCAGTTTAGCGAGTGCCAATGAGCAGTTCTTC.

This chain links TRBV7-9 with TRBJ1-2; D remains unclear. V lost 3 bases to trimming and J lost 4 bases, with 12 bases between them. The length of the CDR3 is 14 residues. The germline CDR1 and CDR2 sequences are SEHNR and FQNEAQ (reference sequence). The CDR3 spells CASSFDIQIYGYTF. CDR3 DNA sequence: TGTGCCAGCAGCTTTGATATCCAGATCTATGGCTACACCTTC.

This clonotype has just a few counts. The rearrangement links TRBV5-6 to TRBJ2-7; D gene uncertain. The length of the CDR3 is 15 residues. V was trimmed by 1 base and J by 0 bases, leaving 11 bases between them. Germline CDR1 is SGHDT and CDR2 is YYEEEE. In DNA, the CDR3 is TGTGCCAGCAGCTTGTTAGGACCGAGCTCCTACGAGCAGTACTTC. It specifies CASSLLGPSSYEQYF.

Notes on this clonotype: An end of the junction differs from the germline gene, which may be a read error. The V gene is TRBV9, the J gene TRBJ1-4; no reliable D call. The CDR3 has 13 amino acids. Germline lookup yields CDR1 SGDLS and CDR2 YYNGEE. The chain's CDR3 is CASSVEGNEKLFF. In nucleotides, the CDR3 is TGCGCCAGCAGCGTAGAGGGTAATGAAAAACTGTTTTTT.

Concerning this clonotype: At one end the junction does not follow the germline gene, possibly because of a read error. The CDR3 loop reads CASSLGVGLSGNTQYF. Written as DNA, the CDR3 is TGTGCTAGCAGCTTAGGGGTAGGACTAAGCGGGAATACGCAGTATTTT. The chain is built from TRBV7-7 and TRBJ2-3, with 7 bases matching TRBD2. CDR3 length: 16 amino acids. CDR1 and CDR2 from the germline V gene are SSHAT and FNYEAQ (reference sequence).

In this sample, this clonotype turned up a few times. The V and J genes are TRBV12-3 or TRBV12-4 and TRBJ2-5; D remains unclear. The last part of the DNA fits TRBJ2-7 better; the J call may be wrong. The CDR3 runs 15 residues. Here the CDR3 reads CASSFEVTNHYEQYF. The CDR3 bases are TGTGCCAGCAGTTTTGAGGTGACCAACCACTACGAGCAGTACTTC.

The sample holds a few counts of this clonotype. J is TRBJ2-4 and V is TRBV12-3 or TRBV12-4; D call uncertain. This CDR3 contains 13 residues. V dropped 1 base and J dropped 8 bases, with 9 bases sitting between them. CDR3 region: CASSLGLMDIQYF. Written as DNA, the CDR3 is TGTGCCAGCAGTTTAGGGTTAATGGACATTCAGTACTTC.

The CDR3 loop reads CSALDRGREDTQYF. The CDR3 DNA reads as TGCAGTGCTTTGGACAGGGGGCGGGAAGATACGCAGTATTTT. The rearrangement joins TRBV20-1 to TRBJ2-3; 11 nucleotides align to TRBD1. The V segment lost 5 bases and the J segment 5 bases; nucleotides outside the gene matches: 6. The CDR3 totals 14 residues. Germline CDR1 is DFQATT and CDR2 is SNEGSKA (reference sequence).

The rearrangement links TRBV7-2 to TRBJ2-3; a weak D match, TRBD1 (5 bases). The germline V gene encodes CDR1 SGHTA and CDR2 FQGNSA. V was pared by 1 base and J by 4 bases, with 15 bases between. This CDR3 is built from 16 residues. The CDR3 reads CASSLGIGVLADTQYF. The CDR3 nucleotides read TGTGCCAGCAGCTTAGGTATAGGGGTTCTCGCAGATACGCAGTATTTT.

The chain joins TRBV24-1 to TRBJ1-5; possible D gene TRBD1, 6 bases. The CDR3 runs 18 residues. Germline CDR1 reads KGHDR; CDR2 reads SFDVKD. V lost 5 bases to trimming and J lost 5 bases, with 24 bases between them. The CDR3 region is CATSGPGVGSAADQPQHF. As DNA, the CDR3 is TGTGCCACCAGTGGGCCAGGGGTTGGCAGCGCGGCAGATCAGCCCCAGCATTTT.

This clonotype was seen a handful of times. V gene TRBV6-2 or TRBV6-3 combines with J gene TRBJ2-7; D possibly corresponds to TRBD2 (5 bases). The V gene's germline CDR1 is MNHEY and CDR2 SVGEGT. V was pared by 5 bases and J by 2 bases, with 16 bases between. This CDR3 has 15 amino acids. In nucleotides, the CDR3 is TGTGCCAGCAGTCGCACTTCGGGGTACGCCTACGAGCAGTACTTC. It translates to CASSRTSGYAYEQYF.

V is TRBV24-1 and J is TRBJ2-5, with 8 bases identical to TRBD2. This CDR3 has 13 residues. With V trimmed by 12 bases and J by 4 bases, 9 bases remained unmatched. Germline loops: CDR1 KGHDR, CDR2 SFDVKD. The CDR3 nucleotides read TGTGCCTCCGGGGGGGCACGGGGAGAGACCCAGTACTTC. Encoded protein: CASGGARGETQYF.

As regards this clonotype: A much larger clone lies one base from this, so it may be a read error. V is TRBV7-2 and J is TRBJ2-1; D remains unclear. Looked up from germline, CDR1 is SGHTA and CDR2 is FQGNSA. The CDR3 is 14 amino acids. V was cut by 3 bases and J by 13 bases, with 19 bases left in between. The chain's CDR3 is CASSLSVYQETQFF. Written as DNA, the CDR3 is TGTGCCAGCAGCTTGTCAGTGTACCAAGAGACCCAGTTCTTC.

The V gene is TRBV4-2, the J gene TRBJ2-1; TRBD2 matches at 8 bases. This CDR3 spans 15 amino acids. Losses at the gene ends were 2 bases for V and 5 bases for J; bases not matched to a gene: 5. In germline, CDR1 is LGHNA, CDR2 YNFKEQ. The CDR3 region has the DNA TGTGCCAGCAGCCAACCGGGACTAGAGAACAATGAGCAGTTCTTC. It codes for CASSQPGLENNEQFF.

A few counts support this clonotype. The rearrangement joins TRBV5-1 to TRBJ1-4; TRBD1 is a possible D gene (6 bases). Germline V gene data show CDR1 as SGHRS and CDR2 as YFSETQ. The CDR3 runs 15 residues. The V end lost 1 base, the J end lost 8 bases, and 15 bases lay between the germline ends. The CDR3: CASSLSGTQGEKLFF. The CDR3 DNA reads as TGCGCCAGCAGCTTGAGTGGGACACAAGGGGAAAAACTGTTTTTT.

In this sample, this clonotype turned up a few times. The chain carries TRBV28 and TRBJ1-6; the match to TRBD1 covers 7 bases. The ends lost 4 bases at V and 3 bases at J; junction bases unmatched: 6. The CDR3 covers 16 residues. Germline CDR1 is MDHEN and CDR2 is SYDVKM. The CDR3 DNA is TGTGCCAGCAGTTCAACAGGGGCTAGCTATAATTCACCCCTCCACTTT. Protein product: CASSSTGASYNSPLHF.

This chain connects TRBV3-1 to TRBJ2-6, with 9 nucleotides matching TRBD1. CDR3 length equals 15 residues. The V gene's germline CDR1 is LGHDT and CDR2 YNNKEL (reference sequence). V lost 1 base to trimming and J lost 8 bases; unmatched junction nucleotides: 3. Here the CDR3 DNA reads TGTGCCAGCAGCCAAGCGACAGGGGGTCCCAACGTCCTGACTTTC. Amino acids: CASSQATGGPNVLTF.

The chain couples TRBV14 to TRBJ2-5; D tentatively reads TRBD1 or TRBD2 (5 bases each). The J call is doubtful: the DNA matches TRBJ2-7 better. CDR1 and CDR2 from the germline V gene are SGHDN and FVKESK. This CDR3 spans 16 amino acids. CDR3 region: CASSQIHGGPRYEQYF. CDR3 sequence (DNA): TGTGCCAGCAGCCAGATTCATGGGGGACCCCGCTACGAGCAGTACTTC.

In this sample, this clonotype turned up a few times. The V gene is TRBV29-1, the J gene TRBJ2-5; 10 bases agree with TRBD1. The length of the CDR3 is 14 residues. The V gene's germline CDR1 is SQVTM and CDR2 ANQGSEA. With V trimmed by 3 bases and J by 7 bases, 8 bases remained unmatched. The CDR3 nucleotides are TGCAGCGTTGAGAAGGACAGGGGGGTGGGGACCCAGTACTTC. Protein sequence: CSVEKDRGVGTQYF.